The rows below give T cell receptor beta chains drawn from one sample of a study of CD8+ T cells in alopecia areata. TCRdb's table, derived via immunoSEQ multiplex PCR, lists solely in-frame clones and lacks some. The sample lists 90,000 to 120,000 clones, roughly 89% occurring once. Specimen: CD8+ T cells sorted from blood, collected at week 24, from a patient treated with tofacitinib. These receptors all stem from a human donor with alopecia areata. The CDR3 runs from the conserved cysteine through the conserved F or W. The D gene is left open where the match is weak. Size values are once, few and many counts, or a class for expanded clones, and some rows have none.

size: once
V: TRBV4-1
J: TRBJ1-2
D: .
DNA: TGCGCCAGCAGCCAAGACGCAGGACGCGATGGCTACACCTTC
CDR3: CASSQDAGRDGYTF

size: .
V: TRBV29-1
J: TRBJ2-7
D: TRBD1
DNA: TGCAGCGTTGGACAGGGGAAAACCTACGAGCAGTACTTC
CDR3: CSVGQGKTYEQYF

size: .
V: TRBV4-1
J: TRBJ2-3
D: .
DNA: TGCGCCAGCAGCCCTGGGGGTAGCATTCTGTATTTT
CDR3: CASSPGGSILYF

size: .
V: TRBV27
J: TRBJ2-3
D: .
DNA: TGTGCCAGCACATTTGTTGGAGCGGATAGCACAGATACGCAGTATTTT
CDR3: CASTFVGADSTDTQYF

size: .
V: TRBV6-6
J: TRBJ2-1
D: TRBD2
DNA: TGTGCCAGCAGTCCTCGACTAGCGGGGGCCCCAAATGAGCAGTTCTTC
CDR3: CASSPRLAGAPNEQFF

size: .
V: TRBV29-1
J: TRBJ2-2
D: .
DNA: TGCAGCGTTGAGGGCGGTCCGAACACCGGGGAGCTGTTTTTT
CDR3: CSVEGGPNTGELFF

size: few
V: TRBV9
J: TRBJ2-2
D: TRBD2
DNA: TGTGCCAGCAGCTTCCGGACTAGCGGTGATACCGGGGAGCTGTTTTTT
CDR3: CASSFRTSGDTGELFF

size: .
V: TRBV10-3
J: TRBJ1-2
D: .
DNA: TGTGCCATCAGTGAGAGGGCAGCCCCGAACTATGGCTACACCTTC
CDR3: CAISERAAPNYGYTF

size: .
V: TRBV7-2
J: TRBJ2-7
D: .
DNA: TGTGCCAGCAGCTTAGCGGTTACCTACGAGCAGTACTTC
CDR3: CASSLAVTYEQYF

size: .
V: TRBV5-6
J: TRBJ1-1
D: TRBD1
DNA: TGTGCCAGCAGCTTAACGTTTCTCGGGACAGGGGAGTCGAACACTGAAGCTTTCTTT
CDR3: CASSLTFLGTGESNTEAFF

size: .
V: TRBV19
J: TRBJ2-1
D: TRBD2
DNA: TGTGCCAGTAGTACGGTCGCGGGGGGGCTTAATGAGCAGTTCTTC
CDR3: CASSTVAGGLNEQFF

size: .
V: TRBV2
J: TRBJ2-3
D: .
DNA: TGTGCCAGCAGTGAAGAAGTTAGCGGAACAGATACGCAGTATTTT
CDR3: CASSEEVSGTDTQYF

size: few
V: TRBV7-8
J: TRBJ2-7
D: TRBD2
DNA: TGTGCCAGCAGCTATCTAGCGGGGGGGCCCAACGAGCAGTACTTC
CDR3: CASSYLAGGPNEQYF

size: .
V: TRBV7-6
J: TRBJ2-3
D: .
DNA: TGTGCCAGCAGCTTAGCGGCCCCAGGGGCGGGGTTGTCAGATACGCAGTATTTT
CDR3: CASSLAAPGAGLSDTQYF

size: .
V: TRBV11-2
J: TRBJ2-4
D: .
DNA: TGTGCCAGCAGCTTACAGGGTATAGCCAAAAACATTCAGTACTTC
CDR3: CASSLQGIAKNIQYF

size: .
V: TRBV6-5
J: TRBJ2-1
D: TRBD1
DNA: TGTGCCAGCGACCCGACAGGGGGTATGAATGAGCAGTTCTTC
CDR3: CASDPTGGMNEQFF

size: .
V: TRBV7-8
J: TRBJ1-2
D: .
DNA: TGTGCCAGCAGCTTATCGACAGAAGGGAACTATGGCTACACCTTC
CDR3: CASSLSTEGNYGYTF

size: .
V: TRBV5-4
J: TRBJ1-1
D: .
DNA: TGTGCCAGCAGCCCATCGACGCTGAACACTGAAGCTTTCTTT
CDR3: CASSPSTLNTEAFF

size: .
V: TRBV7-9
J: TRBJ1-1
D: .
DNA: TGTGCCAGCAGCTTAGAGGTCACATCGGCTGAAGCTTTCTTT
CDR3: CASSLEVTSAEAFF